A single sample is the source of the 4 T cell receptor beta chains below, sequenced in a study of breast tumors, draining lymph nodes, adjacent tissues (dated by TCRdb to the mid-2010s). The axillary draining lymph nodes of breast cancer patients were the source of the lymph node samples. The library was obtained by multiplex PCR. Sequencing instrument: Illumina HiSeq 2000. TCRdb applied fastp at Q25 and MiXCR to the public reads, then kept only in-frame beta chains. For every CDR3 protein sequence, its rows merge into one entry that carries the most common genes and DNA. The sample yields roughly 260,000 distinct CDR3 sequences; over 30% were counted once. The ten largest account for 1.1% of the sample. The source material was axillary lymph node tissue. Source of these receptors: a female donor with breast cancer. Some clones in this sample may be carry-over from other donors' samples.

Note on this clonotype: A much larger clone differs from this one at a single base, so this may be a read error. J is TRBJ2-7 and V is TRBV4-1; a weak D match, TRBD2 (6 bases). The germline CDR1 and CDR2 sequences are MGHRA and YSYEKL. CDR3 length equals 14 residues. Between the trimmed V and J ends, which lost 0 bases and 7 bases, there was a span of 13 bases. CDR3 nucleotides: TGCGCCAGCAGCCAAGATTTGCAAGCGGGTGAGCAGTACTTC. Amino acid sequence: CASSQDLQAGEQYF.

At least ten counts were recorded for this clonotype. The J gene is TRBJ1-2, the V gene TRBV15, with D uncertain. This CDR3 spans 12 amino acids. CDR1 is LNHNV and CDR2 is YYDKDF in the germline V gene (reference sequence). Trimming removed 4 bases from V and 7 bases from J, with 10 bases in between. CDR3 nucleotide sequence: TGTGCCACCAGCACGGGGAGGAGTGGCTACACCTTC. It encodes CATSTGRSGYTF.

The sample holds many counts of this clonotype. The DNA for the CDR3 is TGTGCCAGCAGTGAATCGGCGGGAGGGTACTACAATGAGCAGTTCTTC. This gives the protein CASSESAGGYYNEQFF. This chain joins TRBV25-1 and TRBJ2-1, with TRBD2 identical over 9 bases. The CDR3 has 16 amino acids. The V segment lost 1 base and the J segment 3 bases; nucleotides outside the gene matches: 4. Germline assignment: CDR1 MGHDK and CDR2 SYGVNS. The full variable domain, its missing parts supplied by reference TRBV25-1 and TRBJ2-1, is EADIYQTPRYLVIGTGKKITLECSQTMGHDKMYWYQQDPGMELHLIHYSYGVNSTEKGDLSSESTVSRIRTEHFPLTLESARPSHTSQYLCASSESAGGYYNEQFFGPGTRLTVL.

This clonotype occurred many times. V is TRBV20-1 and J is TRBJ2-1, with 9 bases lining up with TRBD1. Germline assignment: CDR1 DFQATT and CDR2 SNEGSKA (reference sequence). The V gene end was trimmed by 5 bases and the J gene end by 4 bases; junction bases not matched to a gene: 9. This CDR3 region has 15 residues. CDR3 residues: CSAVRRDRAYNEQFF. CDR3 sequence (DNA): TGCAGTGCTGTACGCCGGGACAGGGCTTACAATGAGCAGTTCTTC.